This T cell receptor (beta chain) was found in a study of OX40 agonist ivuxolimab in advanced cancers. Whole-study context: Previous treatment with anti-PD-1, anti-PD-L1 or anti-CTLA-4 therapy was allowed; 40% had received some.

The CDR3 is 13 amino acids. V lost 4 bases and J lost 5, with 10 bases in between. The germline gives CDR1 SGHNT, CDR2 YENEEA. Assay: immunoSEQ multiplex PCR; the TCRdb copy retains only in-frame clones and omits some. The top ten clones hold about 1.9% of a sample with fewer than 70,000 clones, about 80% of them seen once. A note on this clone: Its target is not known.

Study-level results: Relatively little clonal expansion, among the lowest observed, appeared in partial responders at 0.1-3.0 mg/kg.

The material sequenced was CD4+ or CD8+ T cells sorted from blood, taken in a trial of the OX40 agonist ivuxolimab. This TCR was sampled from an adult with an advanced solid tumor such as melanoma, head and neck, liver or kidney cancer. V is TRBV11-3 and J is TRBJ2-3, with D perhaps given as TRBD1 or TRBD2 (5 bases each). The CDR3 nucleotides read TGTGCCAGCAGCTCCGGGGCTGTAGATACGCAGTATTTT. This codes for CASSSGAVDTQYF. The whole variable domain, filled in from reference TRBV11-3 and TRBJ2-3, reads EAGVVQSPRYKIIEKKQPVAFWCNPISGHNTLYWYLQNLGQGPELLIRYENEEAVDDSQLPKDRFSAERLKGVDSTLKIQPAELGDSAVYLCASSSGAVDTQYFGPGTRLTVL.